The entry that follows covers one T cell receptor (beta chain) sequence. These data are taken from a study of blood T cell repertoires in COVID-19. The wider study: Samples came from the United States, Italy and Spain, spanning acute and convalescent COVID-19. T cells, B-cell-depleted T cells, or PBMCs provided the cDNA or gDNA that served as material.

CDR3 size: 11 residues. With 9 bases removed from V and 5 bases from J, the gap between germline ends came to 10 bases. Germline V lookup: CDR1 SNHLY, CDR2 FYNNEI. Data came from immunoSEQ multiplex PCR; TCRdb stores just in-frame clones and leaves some out. The table includes tens of thousands of clones, 85% to 95% detected once. Specimen: peripheral blood. This clonotype originated in a man aged 60 to 75 with active or convalescent COVID-19. The J gene is TRBJ1-1, the V gene TRBV2; D might be TRBD1 (6 bases). CDR3 region: CASAGETEAFF. In DNA form, the CDR3 reads TGTGCCAGTGCAGGGGAGACTGAAGCTTTCTTT.